The following is a T cell receptor beta chain sequence with its context. In terms of age and location, participants ranged from roughly 18 to 90 years and lived in about two dozen US areas. Recovered participants had two consecutive negative NP/OP PCR tests, healthcare professional clearance, or symptom resolution. These data originate in a study of blood T cell repertoires in COVID-19. V dropped 7 bases and J dropped 7 bases, with 18 bases sitting between them. There are 14 residues in the CDR3. Germline V gives CDR1 MNHEY, CDR2 SVGAGI. Measured with immunoSEQ multiplex PCR; TCRdb has only the in-frame clones, and not every one. The sample lists 250,000 to 350,000 clones, approximately 83% occurring once.

This sequence originates from a woman younger than 45 who had recovered from COVID-19. Sequenced material: PBMCs or T cells enriched from blood (not recorded which). The chain combines TRBV6-5 with TRBJ2-3, with D perhaps TRBD2 (5 bases). CDR3 sequence (DNA): TGTGCCAGCACCTGGACTTCAGGAAAAAATACGCAGTATTTT. Protein product: CASTWTSGKNTQYF.